The 17 T cell receptor beta chains in this list originate from one sample, sequenced in a study of PD-1 blockade in classical Hodgkin lymphoma. This table comes from immunoSEQ multiplex PCR, and its TCRdb copy is limited to in-frame clones, with some not included. In the table there are 40,000 to 45,000 clones, around 80% of which are singletons. Brentuximab vedotin exposure varied, and every patient relapsed after autologous stem cell transplantation. The sample here was peripheral blood mononuclear cells (PBMCs), taken at baseline. These receptors were obtained from a human donor with classical Hodgkin lymphoma.

This clone was picked up a small number of times. This chain joins TRBV2 and TRBJ2-7; TRBD1 matches 8 bases. V trimming: 4 bases; J trimming: 5 bases; junction bases outside the gene matches: 1. The germline V gene has CDR1 SNHLY and CDR2 FYNNEI. The CDR3 runs 12 residues. Here the CDR3 reads CASSVTGDEQYF. The DNA for the CDR3 is TGTGCCAGCAGTGTGACAGGGGACGAGCAGTACTTC.

This chain joins TRBV7-2 and TRBJ2-7, with TRBD1 matching 10 bases. The CDR3 runs 15 residues. V trimming: 3 bases; J trimming: 2 bases; junction bases outside the gene matches: 4. CDR1 and CDR2 (germline): SGHTA, FQGNSA. The CDR3 bases are TGTGCCAGCAGCTTGGGACAGGGGTCAGCCTACGAGCAGTACTTC. Translated, it gives CASSLGQGSAYEQYF.

In its sample, this clone was seen a few times. V is TRBV6-5 and J is TRBJ1-6; D unclear. The CDR3 sequence is 14 residues long. Looked up from germline, CDR1 is MNHEY and CDR2 is SVGAGI. V gave up 2 bases and J gave up 10 bases, with 12 bases separating them. CDR3 region: CASSYLGLRSPLHF. Written as DNA, the CDR3 is TGTGCCAGCAGTTACCTGGGTCTCCGCTCACCCCTCCACTTT.

The chain uses TRBV6-1 and TRBJ1-4; D may be TRBD1 (5 bases). CDR3 length equals 15 residues. Trimming cost V 2 bases and J 7 bases, with 14 bases left between them. The germline V gene encodes CDR1 MNHNS and CDR2 SASEGT. Here the CDR3 DNA reads TGTGCCAGCAGTGAAATTCCGGGGCGGCGTGAAAAACTGTTTTTT. Encoded protein: CASSEIPGRREKLFF.

The J gene is TRBJ1-2, the V gene TRBV7-9; tentative D call: TRBD1 (6 bases). Between the trimmed V and J ends, which lost 1 base and 8 bases, there was a span of 11 bases. This CDR3 comprises 13 residues. Germline loops: CDR1 SEHNR, CDR2 FQNEAQ (reference sequence). CDR3 sequence reads: CASSLGGAPGYTF. The CDR3 nucleotides read TGTGCCAGCAGCTTAGGGGGGGCGCCGGGCTACACCTTC.

The chain is built from TRBV4-1 and TRBJ1-6; a weak D match, TRBD1 (6 bases). Trimming left V 0 bases short and J 9 bases short, with 12 bases between. This CDR3 has 15 amino acids. Germline lookup yields CDR1 MGHRA and CDR2 YSYEKL. The CDR3: CASSQEIGGGSPLHF. As DNA, the CDR3 is TGCGCCAGCAGCCAAGAGATAGGGGGGGGTTCACCCCTCCACTTT.

J is TRBJ2-5 and V is TRBV7-7; TRBD2 aligns across 10 bases. The CDR3 length is 15 residues. In germline, CDR1 is SSHAT, CDR2 FNYEAQ (reference sequence). V lost 2 bases and J lost 5; bases outside the gene matches: 5. As DNA, the CDR3 is TGTGCCAGCAGCTTAAAGCGGGGGGGCCCGGAGACCCAGTACTTC. This codes for CASSLKRGGPETQYF.

The CDR3 is CASGLGQGPSTDTQYF. The CDR3 DNA is TGTGCTAGTGGTTTGGGACAGGGGCCTAGCACAGATACGCAGTATTTT. The rearrangement uses TRBV12-5 and TRBJ2-3; 8 bases agree with TRBD1. Germline lookup yields CDR1 LGHNT and CDR2 FRNRAP. V shed 1 base and J 0 bases; nucleotides not matched to a gene: 3. There are 16 residues in the CDR3.

J is TRBJ2-6 and V is TRBV7-2; D gene ambiguous. Per the germline V gene, CDR1 is SGHTA and CDR2 is FQGNSA. The CDR3 extends over 14 amino acids. Trimming removed 5 bases at V and 2 bases at J, with 7 bases between. The CDR3 bases are TGTGCCAGCAGCCCCGACACTGGGGCCAACGTCCTGACTTTC. Its protein product is CASSPDTGANVLTF.

The J gene is TRBJ2-4, the V gene TRBV25-1, with TRBD1 matching over 9 bases. The V gene end was trimmed by 6 bases and the J gene end by 8 bases; junction bases not matched to a gene: 8. Per germline, CDR1 MGHDK and CDR2 SYGVNS. The CDR3 has 14 amino acids. The CDR3 loop is CASSFPGQGDIQYF. The CDR3 DNA is TGTGCCAGCAGCTTTCCGGGACAGGGCGACATTCAGTACTTC.

As DNA, the CDR3 is TGTGCCAGCACCACAAGGAGGACAGGGGCTAACTATGGCTACACCTTC. The encoded protein is CASTTRRTGANYGYTF. J is TRBJ1-2 and V is TRBV21-1; the table's D gene call, TRBD1, was not cross checked with the DNA. TRBV21-1 represents a pseudogene. This CDR3 has 16 residues.

The chain combines TRBV2 with TRBJ1-1; the D is unclear. Germline values: CDR1 SNHLY, CDR2 FYNNEI. The CDR3 is made up of 16 amino acids. V was clipped by 8 bases and J by 4 bases, with 23 bases between them. CDR3 in DNA: TGTGCCAGCGCATCGGTGTTTGAATTTTGGGGCACTGAAGCTTTCTTT. The encoded protein is CASASVFEFWGTEAFF. The full variable domain, with the rest looked up from reference TRBV2 and TRBJ1-1, is EPEVTQTPSHQVTQMGQEVILRCVPISNHLYFYWYRQILGQKVEFLVSFYNNEISEKSEIFDDQFSVERPDGSNFTLKIRSTKLEDSAMYFCASASVFEFWGTEAFFGQGTRLTVV.

The chain employs TRBV7-6 and TRBJ2-5; 7 bases are a match to TRBD1. This CDR3 spans 15 amino acids. J lost 5 bases, V lost 3 bases, and 9 bases had no gene match. Per germline, CDR1 SGHVS and CDR2 FNYEAQ. The CDR3 sequence is CASSFVAGTVETQYF. CDR3 in DNA: TGTGCCAGCAGCTTCGTCGCCGGGACAGTGGAGACCCAGTACTTC.

The rearrangement uses TRBV6-6 and TRBJ1-5; no reliable D call. Looked up from germline, CDR1 is MNHNY and CDR2 is SVGAGI (reference sequence). V dropped 2 bases and J dropped 6 bases, with 11 bases sitting between them. This CDR3 region has 14 residues. The CDR3 sequence: CASSYKGYTQPQHF. The CDR3 DNA sequence: TGTGCCAGCAGTTACAAGGGATACACTCAGCCCCAGCATTTT.

The genes are TRBV19 and TRBJ2-2, with D perhaps matching TRBD2 (7 bases). Trimming removed 6 bases at V and 0 bases at J, with 14 bases between. This CDR3 contains 16 residues. In germline, CDR1 is LNHDA, CDR2 SQIVND (reference sequence). This CDR3 reads CASRGGDLANTGELFF. CDR3 DNA: TGTGCCAGTAGAGGGGGGGACCTCGCGAACACCGGGGAGCTGTTTTTT. Full variable domain (outside the CDR3, taken from reference TRBV19 and TRBJ2-2): DGGITQSPKYLFRKEGQNVTLSCEQNLNHDAMYWYRQDPGQGLRLIYYSQIVNDFQKGDIAEGYSVSREKKESFPLTVTSAQKNPTAFYLCASRGGDLANTGELFFGEGSRLTVL.

The chain uses TRBV9 and TRBJ1-6; D is unclear. V gave up 0 bases and J gave up 8 bases, with 12 bases separating them. This CDR3 spans 15 amino acids. Germline V gene data show CDR1 as SGDLS and CDR2 as YYNGEE. The CDR3 spells CASSVGVGSDSPLHF. The CDR3 region has the DNA TGTGCCAGCAGCGTAGGGGTGGGCTCGGATTCACCCCTCCACTTT. The full variable domain, its missing parts supplied by reference TRBV9 and TRBJ1-6, is DSGVTQTPKHLITATGQRVTLRCSPRSGDLSVYWYQQSLDQGLQFLIQYYNGEERAKGNILERFSAQQFPDLHSELNLSSLELGDSALYFCASSVGVGSDSPLHFGNGTRLTVT.

The chain recombines TRBV9 with TRBJ2-5; a possible D gene is TRBD1 (6 bases). This CDR3 has 15 amino acids. The germline V gene encodes CDR1 SGDLS and CDR2 YYNGEE. The ends were cut back, 3 bases at V and 7 bases at J, with 19 bases in the middle. The CDR3 protein is CASSEAWGQIATQYF. In nucleotides, the CDR3 is TGTGCCAGCAGCGAAGCTTGGGGACAAATTGCGACCCAGTACTTC.